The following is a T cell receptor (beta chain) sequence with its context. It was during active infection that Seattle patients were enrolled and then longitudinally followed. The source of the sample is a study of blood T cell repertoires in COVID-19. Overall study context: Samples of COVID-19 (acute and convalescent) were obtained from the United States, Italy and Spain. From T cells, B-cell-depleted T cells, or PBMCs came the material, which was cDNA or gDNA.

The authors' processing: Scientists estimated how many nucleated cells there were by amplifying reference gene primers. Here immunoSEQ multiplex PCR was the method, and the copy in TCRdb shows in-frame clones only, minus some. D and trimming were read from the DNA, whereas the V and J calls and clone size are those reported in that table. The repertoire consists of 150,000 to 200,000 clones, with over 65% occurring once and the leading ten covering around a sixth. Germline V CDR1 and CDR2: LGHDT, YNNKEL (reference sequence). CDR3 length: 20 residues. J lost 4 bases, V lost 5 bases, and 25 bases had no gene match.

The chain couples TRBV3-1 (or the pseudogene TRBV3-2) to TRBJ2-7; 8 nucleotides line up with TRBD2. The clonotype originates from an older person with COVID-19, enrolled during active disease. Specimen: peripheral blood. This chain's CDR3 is CASSDFEWGVQRERGYEQYF. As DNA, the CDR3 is TGTGCCAGCAGCGACTTTGAGTGGGGTGTCCAGCGGGAGCGGGGGTACGAGCAGTACTTC.